This is a list of T cell receptor beta chains from one sample in a study of T cells after yellow fever vaccination. TCRdb redid the calling of the 5' RACE reads with MiXCR, one entry per CDR3 protein. The sample holds 450,000 to 550,000 distinct CDR3 sequences; 21% are singletons and the top ten take roughly a sixth. The specimen was PBMCs, collected roughly 20 days after the first yellow fever vaccination. The receptor source for this set is a man younger than 35 who received the YFV17D yellow fever vaccine. CDR3s include the opening cysteine and the closing phenylalanine or tryptophan. D genes are given only for firm matches. Clone size is given for some rows only: seen once, a few or many times, or a class if the clone is expanded.

cdr3_aa cdr3_nt d_call clone_size v_call cdr3_length j_call
CASRTGTGGFGNEQFF TGCGCCAGCAGGACCGGGACAGGGGGCTTCGGTAATGAGCAGTTCTTC TRBD1 many TRBV5-1 16 TRBJ2-1
CASSPRARETQYF TGTGCCAGCAGTCCGCGGGCACGAGAGACCCAGTACTTC - - TRBV28 13 TRBJ2-5
CASRQDRDRRNGYTF TGTGCCAGCAGGCAGGACCGGGACCGCAGGAACGGCTACACCTTC - - TRBV27 15 TRBJ1-2
CASSQDKGGPYEQYF TGTGCCAGCAGCCAAGATAAGGGGGGCCCCTACGAGCAGTACTTC - few TRBV4-2 15 TRBJ2-7
CASSPSAGIQETQYF TGTGCCAGCAGCCCGTCCGCCGGAATCCAAGAGACCCAGTACTTC - few TRBV14 15 TRBJ2-5
CASSPVGLAGVRIQYF TGTGCCAGCAGTCCTGTAGGGCTAGCGGGGGTCCGGATTCAGTACTTC TRBD2 - TRBV6-1 16 TRBJ2-4
CASSLNGATNEKLFF TGTGCCAGCAGTTTAAACGGTGCAACTAATGAAAAACTGTTTTTT - few TRBV12-3/TRBV12-4 15 TRBJ1-4
CASRRSGGAASSYNEQFF TGCGCCAGCAGAAGGTCGGGGGGGGCCGCCAGCTCCTACAATGAGCAGTTCTTC TRBD2 - TRBV5-1 18 TRBJ2-1
CASSSQTGRKLFF TGTGCCAGCAGTTCGCAGACAGGGAGAAAACTGTTTTTT TRBD1 few TRBV27 13 TRBJ1-4
CASSYSRGTAETQYF TGTGCCAGCAGTTATTCCCGGGGGACGGCAGAGACCCAGTACTTC - - TRBV6-5 15 TRBJ2-5
CAISEKGQGSSYNSPLHF TGTGCCATCAGTGAGAAGGGACAGGGCAGCTCCTATAATTCACCCCTCCACTTT TRBD1 - TRBV10-3 18 TRBJ1-6
CASRSRYEQYF TGTGCCAGCAGGTCGCGCTACGAGCAGTACTTC - few TRBV7-2 11 TRBJ2-7
CASSPRPGQGAYEQYF TGTGCCAGCAGCCCCCGCCCGGGACAGGGGGCCTACGAGCAGTACTTC TRBD1 many TRBV7-2 16 TRBJ2-7
CASSYGLDRMAGNTIYF TGTGCCAGCAGTTACGGGTTAGACAGGATGGCTGGAAACACCATATATTTT - few TRBV6-5 17 TRBJ1-3
CTPLGQYYTGELFF TGTACCCCCCTAGGACAGTACTACACCGGGGAGCTGTTTTTT - - TRBV10-3 14 TRBJ2-2
CASSYSRSSYNSPLHF TGTGCCAGCAGTTACTCAAGGAGCTCCTATAATTCACCCCTCCACTTT - few TRBV6-5 16 TRBJ1-6
CASSFPGGYGYTF TGTGCCAGCAGTTTCCCGGGGGGCTATGGCTACACCTTC - few TRBV6-6 13 TRBJ1-2
CASRPDRNQPQHF TGTGCCAGCAGGCCGGACCGTAATCAGCCCCAGCATTTT - few TRBV12-3/TRBV12-4 13 TRBJ1-5
CASGGVNEQFF TGTGCCAGTGGGGGGGTCAATGAGCAGTTCTTC TRBD2 once TRBV18 11 TRBJ2-1
CASAIASVNTGELFF TGTGCCAGCGCGATCGCCTCAGTGAACACCGGGGAGCTGTTTTTT - - TRBV12-3/TRBV12-4 15 TRBJ2-2
CASSQQMGTGYGYTF TGCGCCAGCAGCCAGCAGATGGGGACAGGGTATGGCTACACCTTC TRBD1 - TRBV4-3 15 TRBJ1-2
CAVGRGVTDTQYF TGTGCCGTCGGGAGGGGGGTCACAGATACGCAGTATTTT TRBD2 few TRBV12-3/TRBV12-4 13 TRBJ2-3
CASSVGVGSPLHF TGTGCCAGCAGCGTAGGAGTTGGCTCACCCCTCCACTTT - - TRBV9 13 TRBJ1-6
CSVPSPGGVGFTEAFF TGCAGCGTTCCCTCTCCAGGGGGTGTAGGGTTCACTGAAGCTTTCTTT TRBD1 - TRBV29-1 16 TRBJ1-1
CSAPGEPNEKLFF TGCAGTGCCCCAGGGGAACCTAATGAAAAACTGTTTTTT - - TRBV20-1 13 TRBJ1-4
CASSLAPGPTGELFF TGTGCCAGCAGTTTAGCCCCAGGGCCCACCGGGGAGCTGTTTTTT - - TRBV12-3/TRBV12-4 15 TRBJ2-2
CASSITGSGANVLTF TGTGCCAGCAGCATCACAGGGTCTGGGGCCAACGTCCTGACTTTC - few TRBV7-9 15 TRBJ2-6
CASSLGPGSGVNIQYF TGCGCCAGCAGCTTGGGTCCGGGTTCAGGGGTGAACATTCAGTACTTC - - TRBV5-1 16 TRBJ2-4
CASSYTTGAVWTQYF TGTGCCAGCAGTTACACAACTGGGGCGGTATGGACCCAGTACTTC - - TRBV6-5 15 TRBJ2-5
CASSYSSDRVGYTF TGTGCCAGCAGTTACTCGAGTGACAGGGTTGGCTACACCTTC TRBD1 - TRBV6-5 14 TRBJ1-2
CSATRPLDNQDTQYF TGCAGTGCTACTCGCCCCCTAGATAATCAAGATACGCAGTATTTT - - TRBV20-1 15 TRBJ2-3
CASSPLRGRGWDTQYF TGTGCCAGCAGCCCGCTCCGAGGGCGGGGTTGGGATACGCAGTATTTT - - TRBV3-1 16 TRBJ2-3
CASSYSRVGDSPLHF TGTGCCAGCAGTTACTCCAGGGTGGGCGATTCACCCCTCCACTTT - - TRBV6-5 15 TRBJ1-6
CASSPTTGLADTQYF TGTGCCAGCTCACCAACGACAGGGTTGGCAGATACGCAGTATTTT TRBD1 few TRBV18 15 TRBJ2-3
CASSLQGAAGTEAFF TGTGCCAGCAGCTTACAGGGGGCCGCGGGCACTGAAGCTTTCTTT TRBD1 - TRBV5-6 15 TRBJ1-1
CASSDGQYSPLHF TGTGCCAGCAGTGACGGGCAATATTCACCCCTCCACTTT - - TRBV2 13 TRBJ1-6
CASSQGTGTSGGETQYF TGTGCCAGCAGCCAAGGAACCGGGACTAGCGGGGGAGAGACCCAGTACTTC TRBD2 once TRBV4-2 17 TRBJ2-5
CASSLRRRTQYF TGTGCCAGCAGTTTACGGCGTCGGACCCAGTACTTC - few TRBV12-3/TRBV12-4 12 TRBJ2-5
CASSLDKGQETQYF TGTGCCAGCAGCTTAGATAAGGGACAAGAGACCCAGTACTTC - few TRBV7-2 14 TRBJ2-5
CASSKDRGDQPQHF TGTGCCAGCAGTAAGGACAGGGGCGATCAGCCCCAGCATTTT TRBD1 few TRBV6-1 14 TRBJ1-5
CSAAPSTVDGIQYF TGCAGTGCTGCCCCTAGTACGGTTGATGGCATTCAGTACTTC - many TRBV20-1 14 TRBJ2-4
CASSGSGGPYNEQFF TGTGCCAGCAGTGGTAGCGGGGGGCCGTACAATGAGCAGTTCTTC TRBD2 - TRBV2 15 TRBJ2-1
CASSLKREAFF TGTGCCAGCAGTTTGAAGAGAGAAGCTTTCTTT - - TRBV28 11 TRBJ1-1
CASSPTERANTGELFF TGTGCCAGCAGTCCTACAGAACGGGCGAACACCGGGGAGCTGTTTTTT - - TRBV28 16 TRBJ2-2
CASLPPGQGQNSPLHF TGTGCCAGCTTACCACCGGGACAGGGGCAAAATTCACCCCTCCACTTT TRBD1 - TRBV12-3/TRBV12-4 16 TRBJ1-6
CASSLQYSPVYGYTF TGTGCCAGCAGCTTACAGTACAGCCCGGTCTATGGCTACACCTTC - few TRBV7-2 15 TRBJ1-2
CASRRQGIGGTQYF TGTGCCAGCAGACGACAGGGAATAGGTGGGACCCAGTACTTC TRBD1 few TRBV6-1 14 TRBJ2-5
CSAREEGSSYNEQFF TGCAGTGCTAGAGAAGAAGGCAGCTCCTACAATGAGCAGTTCTTC - - TRBV20-1 15 TRBJ2-1
CAITTTGGTEAFF TGTGCCATCACCACGACAGGGGGCACTGAAGCTTTCTTT TRBD1 many TRBV10-3 13 TRBJ1-1